What follows are 20 T cell receptor beta chains derived from one specimen sequenced in a study of vaccination and CD4 T cells after COVID-19. The Oncomine TCR Beta short-read assay sequenced DNA from cultured CD4+ T cells. Genomic DNA was isolated from cultured CD4+ T cells. TCRdb fed the PCR reads into MiXCR, producing one record per CDR3 protein. The sample shows under 7,500 distinct CDR3 sequences, approximately 35% of them seen only once. Treatment denoted: approximately nine-day PBMC culture with coronavirus spike peptide pools or control peptides (ViraFEST assay). Unexposed donor CD4+ T cells predated the COVID-19 pandemic, collected 2011-2018. No antigen has been identified for these receptors. Sequenced: CD4+ T cells from blood, cultured in vitro. These TCRs come from a human donor in good health.

This clonotype was picked up a small number of times. The chain's CDR3 is CASSTGTVGGYTF. DNA of the CDR3: TGTGCCAGCAGTACCGGGACAGTGGGTGGCTACACCTTC. The chain joins TRBV6-4 to TRBJ1-2; 7 nucleotides match TRBD1. Germline loops: CDR1 MRHNA, CDR2 SNTAGT. V shed 5 bases and J 7 bases; nucleotides not matched to a gene: 7. This CDR3 is built from 13 residues.

The rearrangement links TRBV20-1 to TRBJ2-1, with D uncertain. V lost 5 bases, J lost 5 bases, and 13 bases lay in between. The V gene's germline CDR1 is DFQATT and CDR2 SNEGSKA (reference sequence). The CDR3 spans 13 residues. The CDR3 region has the DNA TGCAGTGCTCCGCGGACGCTGAACAATGAGCAGTTCTTC. Amino acids: CSAPRTLNNEQFF.

The J gene is TRBJ2-7, the V gene TRBV20-1; D call uncertain. V lost 3 bases and J lost 6, with 12 bases in between. The germline CDR1 and CDR2 sequences are DFQATT and SNEGSKA (reference sequence). This CDR3 contains 12 residues. The CDR3 nucleotides are TGCAGTGCTAGTGTCCAGCCAAGCGAGCAGTACTTC. This gives the protein CSASVQPSEQYF.

This rearrangement joins TRBV6-1 to TRBJ2-6; no clear D. The V end was cut by 4 bases, the J end by 0 bases, with 7 bases between. Germline V gene lookup returns CDR1 MNHNS and CDR2 SASEGT. The CDR3 runs to 15 residues. The CDR3 region has the DNA TGTGCCAGCAGTGTTAAGGCCTCTGGGGCCAACGTCCTGACTTTC. Translated: CASSVKASGANVLTF.

The gene calls are TRBV27 and TRBJ2-5; the match to TRBD1 covers 7 bases. Looked up from germline, CDR1 is MNHEY and CDR2 is SMNVEV (reference sequence). V lost 6 bases to trimming and J lost 10 bases; unmatched junction nucleotides: 11. CDR3 length: 13 residues. The CDR3 reads CASRQTGNRDQYF. The DNA of the CDR3 is TGTGCCAGCAGACAGACAGGGAACAGGGACCAGTACTTC.

This clonotype came up a few times. The chain employs TRBV7-9 and TRBJ2-7, with TRBD1 as a possible D gene (5 bases). This CDR3 has 15 residues. V gave up 1 base and J gave up 9 bases, with 19 bases separating them. CDR1 SEHNR and CDR2 FQNEAQ come from the germline V gene (reference sequence). CDR3 DNA: TGTGCCAGCAGCTTAGGCGACACAGGCCTACGAAGGCAGTACTTC. It codes for CASSLGDTGLRRQYF.

This clonotype was recorded only once. The genes are TRBV9 and TRBJ1-1; D uncertain. Germline V lookup: CDR1 SGDLS, CDR2 YYNGEE. V lost 7 bases, J lost 4 bases, and 17 bases lay in between. The CDR3 runs to 14 residues. CDR3 protein: CASGRALPGTEAFF. For the CDR3, the DNA is TGTGCCAGCGGACGGGCCCTCCCGGGCACTGAAGCTTTCTTT. Combining the CDR3 with reference TRBV9 and TRBJ1-1 gives the whole variable domain DSGVTQTPKHLITATGQRVTLRCSPRSGDLSVYWYQQSLDQGLQFLIQYYNGEERAKGNILERFSAQQFPDLHSELNLSSLELGDSALYFCASGRALPGTEAFFGQGTRLTVV.

The chain joins TRBV7-3 to TRBJ2-1, with 8 bases identical to TRBD2. After removal of 1 base from V and 5 bases from J, the junction contained 4 bases not matched to a gene. The CDR3 spans 15 residues. Germline V lookup: CDR1 SGHTA, CDR2 FQGTGA. DNA for the CDR3: TGTGCCAGCAGCTTAAACCGGGAGGGGAACAATGAGCAGTTCTTC. Protein product: CASSLNREGNNEQFF. The whole variable domain, filled in from reference TRBV7-3 and TRBJ2-1, reads GAGVSQTPSNKVTEKGKYVELRCDPISGHTALYWYRQSLGQGPEFLIYFQGTGAADDSGLPNDRFFAVRPEGSVSTLKIQRTERGDSAVYLCASSLNREGNNEQFFGPGTRLTVL.

This chain uses TRBV20-1 with TRBJ1-1, with 9 bases lining up with TRBD1. J gave up 5 bases and V 6 bases, and 7 bases lay outside the gene matches. The germline gives CDR1 DFQATT, CDR2 SNEGSKA (reference sequence). The CDR3 loop spans 13 amino acids. CDR3 in DNA: TGCAGTGCCACGGGACAGGGTGAGACTGAAGCTTTCTTT. This sequence encodes CSATGQGETEAFF.

This chain links TRBV6-5 with TRBJ1-1, with D hard to call. The CDR3 totals 14 residues. Germline-derived CDR1 and CDR2 are MNHEY and SVGAGI. Trimming left V 0 bases short and J 3 bases short, with 8 bases between. The CDR3 DNA sequence: TGTGCCAGCAGTTACTCGAACGTTTACACTGAAGCTTTCTTT. Translated, it gives CASSYSNVYTEAFF.

V and J are TRBV6-5 and TRBJ2-5; D is possibly TRBD2 (5 bases). Germline values: CDR1 MNHEY, CDR2 SVGAGI. The CDR3 totals 15 residues. Trimming took 4 bases from V and 5 from J, leaving 17 bases between them. The chain's CDR3 is CASSLGSGDVETQYF. CDR3 DNA sequence: TGTGCCAGCAGTTTGGGAAGCGGTGATGTGGAGACCCAGTACTTC.

With regard to this clonotype: It is unclear where the CDR3 begins or ends on the DNA, so no DNA is shown, and the CDR3 is as TCRdb lists it. The chain uses TRBV6-1 and TRBJ2-2; the table's D call, TRBD1, was not checked against the DNA. The germline V gene has CDR1 MNHNS and CDR2 SASEGT. Inclusive of both ends, the CDR3 amounts to 16 amino acids. The chain's CDR3 is CASSEVRRRVTGELFF.

This chain connects TRBV20-1 to TRBJ2-1; the match to TRBD2 covers 7 bases. The length of the CDR3 is 11 residues. Per germline, CDR1 DFQATT and CDR2 SNEGSKA (reference sequence). V lost 5 bases and J lost 12; bases outside the gene matches: 7. The CDR3 DNA reads TGCAGTGCTGAGAGCGGGGTTCGGCAGTTCTTC. This encodes CSAESGVRQFF.

The CDR3 loop is CASSSRGSTEAFF. In nucleotides, the CDR3 is TGCGCCAGCAGCTCCAGGGGAAGCACTGAAGCTTTCTTT. This chain uses TRBV5-1 with TRBJ1-1, with D possibly being TRBD1 (6 bases). V was shortened by 3 bases and J by 4 bases, with 10 bases between the two germline ends. The CDR3 covers 13 residues. The V gene's germline CDR1 is SGHRS and CDR2 YFSETQ.

This clonotype has only one observation. The chain is built from TRBV5-1 and TRBJ2-3; 10 nucleotides match TRBD2. The germline gives CDR1 SGHRS, CDR2 YFSETQ. This CDR3 region has 15 residues. The V gene end was trimmed by 5 bases and the J gene end by 5 bases; junction bases not matched to a gene: 8. CDR3 coding DNA: TGCGCCAGCAGGAACCCTAGCGGGAGTATAGATACGCAGTATTTT. Translating it yields CASRNPSGSIDTQYF.

This clonotype was picked up a small number of times. This chain links TRBV20-1 with TRBJ2-3, with TRBD2 matching 8 bases. Per germline, CDR1 DFQATT and CDR2 SNEGSKA (reference sequence). The CDR3 covers 14 residues. V dropped 0 bases and J dropped 6; count of bases not matched to a gene: 5. The CDR3 bases are TGCAGTGCTAGAGATCCCCAGCGGGGGGATACGCAGTATTTT. Its protein product is CSARDPQRGDTQYF.

The rearrangement joins TRBV11-3 to TRBJ2-7; D uncertain. Germline assignment: CDR1 SGHNT and CDR2 YENEEA. The CDR3 contains 13 residues. The ends were cut back, 5 bases at V and 3 bases at J, with 11 bases in the middle. CDR3 DNA: TGTGCCAGCAGCGGGCGTGGGAACTACGAGCAGTACTTC. Protein sequence: CASSGRGNYEQYF.

The chain has TRBV24-1 and TRBJ2-1, with TRBD2 identical over 11 bases. Germline V gene data show CDR1 as KGHDR and CDR2 as SFDVKD. The CDR3 length is 16 residues. V lost 3 bases, J lost 6 bases, and 6 bases stayed unmatched. CDR3 amino acids: CATSDPLLAGVNEQFF. The DNA for the CDR3 is TGTGCCACCAGTGATCCCCTACTAGCGGGAGTCAATGAGCAGTTCTTC.

The CDR3 reads CASSPRDRTNTEAFF. CDR3 bases: TGTGCCAGTAGTCCCCGCGACAGGACGAACACTGAAGCTTTCTTT. V is TRBV19 and J is TRBJ1-1; perhaps TRBD1 as D (6 bases). Germline V gene lookup returns CDR1 LNHDA and CDR2 SQIVND (reference sequence). The CDR3 runs to 15 residues. V lost 5 bases and J 1 base, leaving 14 bases between the germline ends.

By sample share, this clonotype is medium-sized (0.01 to 0.1%). V usage is TRBV20-1 and J usage is TRBJ1-5; no firm D call. The CDR3 runs to 20 residues. The germline CDR1 and CDR2 sequences are DFQATT and SNEGSKA (reference sequence). Trimming removed 2 bases at V and 0 bases at J, with 26 bases between. CDR3 DNA sequence: TGCAGTGCTAGACCCGGTCCCAAAGGACGTACTCTCGATAGCAATCAGCCCCAGCATTTT. Its translation: CSARPGPKGRTLDSNQPQHF.